This passage covers 23 T cell receptor beta chains from one sample sequenced in a study of T cell changes during pregnancy in multiple sclerosis. Only in-frame clones appear in the TCRdb table, and some are missing; sequencing was by immunoSEQ multiplex PCR. This sample has more than 80,000 clones, with around 90% found just once. The sequenced sample was PBMCs, obtained in the first trimester of pregnancy. The receptors originated from a female donor in good health, serving as a control in a pregnancy study. Some clones in this sample may be carry-over from other donors' samples.

The chain combines TRBV7-3 with TRBJ2-3; 12 bases are shared with TRBD2. Germline CDR1 SGHTA, CDR2 FQGTGA. This CDR3 region has 16 residues. The V gene end was trimmed by 2 bases and the J gene end by 6 bases; junction bases not matched to a gene: 6. The CDR3 spells CASSLGTSGLGDTQYF. The CDR3 coding sequence is TGTGCCAGCAGCTTAGGGACTAGCGGGCTGGGGGATACGCAGTATTTT. The entire variable domain, with the rest obtained from reference TRBV7-3 and TRBJ2-3, is as follows: GAGVSQTPSNKVTEKGKYVELRCDPISGHTALYWYRQSLGQGPEFLIYFQGTGAADDSGLPNDRFFAVRPEGSVSTLKIQRTERGDSAVYLCASSLGTSGLGDTQYFGPGTRLTVL.

This clone has a handful of counts. The same CDR3 is also encoded by other DNA sequences in this sample. The chain is built from TRBV5-4 and TRBJ1-1; TRBD1 aligns across 7 bases. From germline, CDR1 is SGHNT and CDR2 YYREEE (reference sequence). The CDR3 extends over 14 amino acids. The J segment lost 4 bases and the V segment lost 0 bases, leaving 3 bases of the junction unmatched. The CDR3 region is CASSLGQGGTEAFF. CDR3 sequence (DNA): TGTGCCAGCAGCTTGGGCCAGGGGGGCACTGAAGCTTTCTTT.

V gene TRBV7-6 combines with J gene TRBJ2-7; the D gene is possibly TRBD1 (6 bases). CDR1 is SGHVS, CDR2 FNYEAQ, per germline. V was clipped by 5 bases and J by 3 bases, with 17 bases between them. The CDR3 loop spans 15 amino acids. In DNA, the CDR3 is TGTGCCAGCAGCCCCCGGCTGGACAGTTACTACGAGCAGTACTTC. The encoded protein is CASSPRLDSYYEQYF.

The rearrangement links TRBV7-6 to TRBJ1-1; no reliable D call. The germline V and J ends were trimmed by 0 bases and 5 bases, with 16 bases remaining between them. Germline V gene lookup returns CDR1 SGHVS and CDR2 FNYEAQ. This CDR3 is 16 amino acids long. CDR3 region: CASSLAGGFQRTEAFF. The CDR3 nucleotides are TGTGCCAGCAGCTTAGCAGGCGGCTTCCAGAGGACTGAAGCTTTCTTT.

The chain is built from TRBV4-3 and TRBJ2-3; TRBD2 might be the D (6 bases). Trimming shortened V by 4 bases and J by 2 bases, and 16 bases separated the two germline ends. This CDR3 spans 16 amino acids. In germline, CDR1 is LGHNA, CDR2 YSLEER. The CDR3 nucleotides are TGCGCCAGCAGCCTGGGGGTTGGCGGGAACACAGATACGCAGTATTTT. Its protein is CASSLGVGGNTDTQYF.

The V and J genes are TRBV28 and TRBJ1-1; D ambiguous. Trimming took 6 bases from V and 2 from J, leaving 10 bases between them. Germline V CDR1 and CDR2: MDHEN, SYDVKM. The CDR3 length is 13 residues. The CDR3 DNA is TGTGCCAGCAGCCGAGGTCCCAACACTGAAGCTTTCTTT. Amino acid sequence: CASSRGPNTEAFF. The entire variable domain, with the rest obtained from reference TRBV28 and TRBJ1-1, is as follows: DVKVTQSSRYLVKRTGEKVFLECVQDMDHENMFWYRQDPGLGLRLIYFSYDVKMKEKGDIPEGYSVSREKKERFSLILESASTNQTSMYLCASSRGPNTEAFFGQGTRLTVV.

The V call is TRBV7-9, the J call TRBJ2-5; 13 bases map to TRBD2. The CDR3 spans 19 residues. V shed 5 bases, J shed 2 bases, and the junction held 14 bases outside the gene matches. Germline V gives CDR1 SEHNR, CDR2 FQNEAQ (reference sequence). In DNA, the CDR3 is TGTGCCAGCAGCCAAACCCGGACTAGCGGGAGCCCGATACAAGAGACCCAGTACTTC. As protein: CASSQTRTSGSPIQETQYF.

The rearrangement uses TRBV2 and TRBJ1-1; TRBD1 matches at 8 bases. This CDR3 is 14 amino acids long. Germline CDR1 is SNHLY and CDR2 is FYNNEI. V dropped 7 bases and J dropped 2; count of bases not matched to a gene: 6. The CDR3 region has the DNA TGTGCCAGCACCCTGACAGGGGCAAACACTGAAGCTTTCTTT. It codes for CASTLTGANTEAFF.

This clone was observed once. The chain carries TRBV7-9 and TRBJ2-5; tentatively, D is TRBD2 (5 bases). Trimming removed 1 base at V and 5 bases at J, with 11 bases between. CDR3 length equals 14 residues. Per the germline V gene, CDR1 is SEHNR and CDR2 is FQNEAQ (reference sequence). The CDR3 nucleotides read TGTGCCAGCAGCTTAGTTCCTAGCTCTGAGACCCAGTACTTC. As protein: CASSLVPSSETQYF.

Comment on this clone: Other nucleotide sequences from this sample produce the same CDR3. The chain recombines TRBV7-9 with TRBJ2-7, with D uncertain. The V gene lost 4 bases and the J gene lost 0 bases, with 4 bases spanning the gap. CDR1 is SEHNR and CDR2 is FQNEAQ in the germline V gene (reference sequence). CDR3 length: 12 residues. The CDR3 loop is CASSSSSYEQYF. The CDR3 bases are TGTGCCAGCAGCTCCAGCTCCTACGAGCAGTACTTC.

V and J are TRBV15 and TRBJ2-7; D gene ambiguous. This CDR3 is built from 15 residues. Trimming pared 5 bases from V and 0 bases from J, leaving 14 bases between. The germline V gene has CDR1 LNHNV and CDR2 YYDKDF (reference sequence). This CDR3 reads CATSEEIDLSYEQYF. Written as DNA, the CDR3 is TGTGCCACCAGCGAGGAGATAGACCTCTCCTACGAGCAGTACTTC.

The chain employs TRBV4-2 and TRBJ1-3; D perhaps matches TRBD1 (5 bases). The germline V and J ends were trimmed by 0 bases and 2 bases, with 8 bases remaining between them. Germline V gives CDR1 LGHNA, CDR2 YNFKEQ. This CDR3 is built from 15 residues. The CDR3 here is CASSQERQTGNTIYF. In nucleotides, the CDR3 is TGTGCCAGCAGCCAAGAAAGACAGACTGGAAACACCATATATTTT.

This clone was seen many times. The chain couples TRBV6-1 to TRBJ1-2; D may be TRBD1 (5 bases). The V end lost 1 base, the J end lost 5 bases, and 14 bases lay between the germline ends. The germline CDR1 and CDR2 sequences are MNHNS and SASEGT. This CDR3 is 15 amino acids long. The CDR3 bases are TGTGCCAGCAGTGAAGAGGAAGGGGCCCCGTATGGCTACACCTTC. It encodes CASSEEEGAPYGYTF.

This clone was detected only a few times. The chain carries TRBV2 and TRBJ2-1, with a possible D match to TRBD1 (6 bases). Between the trimmed V and J ends, which lost 6 bases and 5 bases, there was a span of 14 bases. Germline V CDR1 and CDR2: SNHLY, FYNNEI. CDR3 size: 14 residues. CDR3 coding DNA: TGTGCCAGCAGACAACAGGGTCGGGACAATGAGCAGTTCTTC. This encodes CASRQQGRDNEQFF.

The chain couples TRBV6-5 to TRBJ2-5; D possibly corresponds to TRBD1 (6 bases). This CDR3 is built from 14 residues. V lost 2 bases and J lost 1, with 8 bases in between. Looked up from germline, CDR1 is MNHEY and CDR2 is SVGAGI. The CDR3 loop is CASSYGQLQETQYF. The CDR3 DNA reads TGTGCCAGCAGTTACGGACAGCTCCAAGAGACCCAGTACTTC.

The chain links TRBV9 to TRBJ1-6; D is possibly TRBD1 (5 bases). Germline CDR1 reads SGDLS; CDR2 reads YYNGEE. The CDR3 has 16 residues. The germline V and J ends were trimmed by 4 bases and 6 bases, with 17 bases remaining between them. The CDR3: CASSPTGGAGNSPLHF. The CDR3 DNA follows: TGTGCCAGCAGCCCCACGGGAGGGGCGGGTAATTCACCCCTCCACTTT.

The chain employs TRBV4-2 and TRBJ2-1; tentatively, D is TRBD2 (5 bases). CDR1 is LGHNA, CDR2 YNFKEQ, per germline. The CDR3 spans 12 residues. Trimming left V 1 base short and J 9 bases short, with 7 bases between. CDR3 in amino acids: CASSQASTEQFF. In nucleotides, the CDR3 is TGTGCCAGCAGCCAAGCTAGCACTGAGCAGTTCTTC.

This chain uses TRBV5-5 with TRBJ2-5; 7 positions match TRBD1. CDR1 and CDR2 from the germline V gene are SGHKS and YYEKEE (reference sequence). This CDR3 is 15 amino acids long. V shed 2 bases and J 5 bases; nucleotides not matched to a gene: 9. CDR3 loop: CASSLLQGFGETQYF. The DNA of the CDR3 is TGTGCCAGCAGCTTATTACAGGGGTTTGGGGAGACCCAGTACTTC.

The V gene is TRBV6-6, the J gene TRBJ2-1, with D perhaps matching TRBD1 (6 bases). The CDR3 runs to 14 residues. The germline V gene has CDR1 MNHNY and CDR2 SVGAGI (reference sequence). V lost 2 bases and J 6 bases, leaving 11 bases between the germline ends. The CDR3 DNA sequence: TGTGCCAGCAGTTACGGTACAGGGCGCAATGAGCAGTTCTTC. Protein: CASSYGTGRNEQFF.

The chain recombines TRBV27 with TRBJ1-5, with D tentatively TRBD1 (6 bases). The V and J ends lost 3 bases and 1 base respectively, with 16 bases between them. Germline V lookup: CDR1 MNHEY, CDR2 SMNVEV (reference sequence). This CDR3 contains 17 residues. The CDR3 sequence is CASSFLQGLKSNQPQHF. CDR3 sequence (DNA): TGTGCCAGCAGTTTCCTCCAGGGGTTGAAGAGCAATCAGCCCCAGCATTTT.

This rearrangement joins TRBV29-1 to TRBJ2-2, with 10 bases lining up with TRBD2. Unmatched junction bases numbered 2, after V lost 3 bases and J lost 7 bases. Germline V gene sequence: CDR1 SQVTM, CDR2 ANQGSEA. This CDR3 spans 13 amino acids. The CDR3 loop is CSVERTSGGELFF. CDR3 sequence (DNA): TGCAGCGTTGAGAGGACTAGCGGCGGGGAGCTGTTTTTT.

The chain links TRBV7-8 to TRBJ2-7; TRBD2 aligns across 9 bases. CDR1 and CDR2 (germline): SGHVS, FQNEAQ. V was clipped by 4 bases and J by 3 bases; unmatched bases: 4. This CDR3 comprises 14 residues. CDR3 nucleotide sequence: TGTGCCAGCAGCTCGTCGACTAGCGGCTACGAGCAGTACTTC. This gives the protein CASSSSTSGYEQYF.

This clone appeared once. The J gene is TRBJ2-2, the V gene TRBV4-1; a possible D gene is TRBD2 (6 bases). CDR3 length: 14 amino acids. The germline CDR1 and CDR2 sequences are MGHRA and YSYEKL. Trimming pared 1 base from V and 5 bases from J, leaving 8 bases between. In nucleotides, the CDR3 is TGCGCCAGCAGCCAAGTGGCGGGAACCGGGGAGCTGTTTTTT. Translating it yields CASSQVAGTGELFF.